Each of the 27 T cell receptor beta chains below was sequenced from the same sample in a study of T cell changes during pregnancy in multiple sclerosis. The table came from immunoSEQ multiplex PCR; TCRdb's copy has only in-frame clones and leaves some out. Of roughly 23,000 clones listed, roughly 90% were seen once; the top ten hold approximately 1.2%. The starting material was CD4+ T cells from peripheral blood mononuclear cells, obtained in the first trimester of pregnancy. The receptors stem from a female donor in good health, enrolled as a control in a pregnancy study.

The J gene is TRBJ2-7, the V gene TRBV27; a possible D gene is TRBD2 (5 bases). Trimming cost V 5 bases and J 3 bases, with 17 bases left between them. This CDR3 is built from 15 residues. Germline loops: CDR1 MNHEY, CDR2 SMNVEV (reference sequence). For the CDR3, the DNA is TGTGCCAGCAGTCCTCTGGGGAGCCCCATCTACGAGCAGTACTTC. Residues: CASSPLGSPIYEQYF.

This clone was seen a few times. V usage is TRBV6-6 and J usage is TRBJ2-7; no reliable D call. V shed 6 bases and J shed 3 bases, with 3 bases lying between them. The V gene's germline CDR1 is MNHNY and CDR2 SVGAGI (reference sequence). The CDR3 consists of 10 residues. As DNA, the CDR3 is TGTGCCAGCAGCCACTACGAGCAGTACTTC. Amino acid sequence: CASSHYEQYF.

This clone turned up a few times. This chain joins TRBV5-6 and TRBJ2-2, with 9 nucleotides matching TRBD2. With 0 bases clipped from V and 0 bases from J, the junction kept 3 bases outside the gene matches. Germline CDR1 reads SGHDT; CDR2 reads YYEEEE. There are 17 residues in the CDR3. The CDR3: CASSLGLAGSNTGELFF. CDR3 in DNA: TGTGCCAGCAGCTTGGGCCTAGCGGGGTCGAACACCGGGGAGCTGTTTTTT.

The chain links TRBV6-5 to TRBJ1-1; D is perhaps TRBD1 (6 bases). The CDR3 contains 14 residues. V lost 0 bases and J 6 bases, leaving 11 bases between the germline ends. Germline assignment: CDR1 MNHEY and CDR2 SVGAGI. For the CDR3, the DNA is TGTGCCAGCAGTTACTCAGGGGGTAGGGCTGAAGCTTTCTTT. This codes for CASSYSGGRAEAFF.

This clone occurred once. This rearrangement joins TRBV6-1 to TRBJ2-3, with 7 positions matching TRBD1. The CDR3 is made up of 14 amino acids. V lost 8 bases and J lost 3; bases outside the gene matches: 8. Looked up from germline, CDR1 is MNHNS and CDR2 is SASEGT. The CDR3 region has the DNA TGTGCCAGCCGCCACAGGGGACGAACAGATACGCAGTATTTT. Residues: CASRHRGRTDTQYF.

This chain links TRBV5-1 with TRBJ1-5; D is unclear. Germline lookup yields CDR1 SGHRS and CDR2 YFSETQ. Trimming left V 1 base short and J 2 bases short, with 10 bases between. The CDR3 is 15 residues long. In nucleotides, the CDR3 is TGCGCCAGCAGCTTGAGGGTGGAGGGCAATCAGCCCCAGCATTTT. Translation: CASSLRVEGNQPQHF.

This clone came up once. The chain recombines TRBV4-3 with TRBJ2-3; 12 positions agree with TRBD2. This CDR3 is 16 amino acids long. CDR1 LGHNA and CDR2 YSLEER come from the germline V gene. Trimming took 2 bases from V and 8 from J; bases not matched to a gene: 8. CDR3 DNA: TGCGCCAGCAGCCAAAGGGCTAGCGGGGGGGCAGGTACGCAGTATTTT. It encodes CASSQRASGGAGTQYF.

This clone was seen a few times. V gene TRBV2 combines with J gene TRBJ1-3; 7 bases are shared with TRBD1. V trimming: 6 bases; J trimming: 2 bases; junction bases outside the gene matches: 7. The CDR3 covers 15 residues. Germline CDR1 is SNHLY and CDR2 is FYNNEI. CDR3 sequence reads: CASRPEQGAGNTIYF. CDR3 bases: TGTGCCAGCAGACCTGAGCAGGGGGCTGGAAACACCATATATTTT.

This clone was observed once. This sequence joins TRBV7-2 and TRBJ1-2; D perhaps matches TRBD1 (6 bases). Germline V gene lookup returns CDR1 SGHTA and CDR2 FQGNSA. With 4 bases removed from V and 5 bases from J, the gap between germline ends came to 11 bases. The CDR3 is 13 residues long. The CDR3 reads CASSSGVIYGYTF. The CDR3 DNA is TGTGCCAGCAGCTCAGGGGTCATTTATGGCTACACCTTC.

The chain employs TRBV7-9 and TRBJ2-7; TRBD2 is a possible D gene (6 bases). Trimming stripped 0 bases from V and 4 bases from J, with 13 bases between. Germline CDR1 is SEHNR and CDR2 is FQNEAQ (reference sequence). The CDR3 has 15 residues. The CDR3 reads CASSLAQGGTYEQYF. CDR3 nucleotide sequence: TGTGCCAGCAGCTTAGCGCAGGGAGGAACTTACGAGCAGTACTTC.

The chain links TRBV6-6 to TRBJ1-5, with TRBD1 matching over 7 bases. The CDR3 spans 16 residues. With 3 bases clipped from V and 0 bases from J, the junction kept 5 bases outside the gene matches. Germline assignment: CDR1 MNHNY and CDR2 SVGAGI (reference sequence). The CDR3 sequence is CASSYLGQYSNQPQHF. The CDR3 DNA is TGTGCCAGCAGTTATTTGGGACAGTATAGCAATCAGCCCCAGCATTTT.

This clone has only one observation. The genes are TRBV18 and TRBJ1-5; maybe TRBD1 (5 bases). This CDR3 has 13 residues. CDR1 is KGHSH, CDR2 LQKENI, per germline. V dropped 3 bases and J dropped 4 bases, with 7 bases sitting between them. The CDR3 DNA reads TGTGCCAGCTCACCCCCAGGGAATCAGCCCCAGCATTTT. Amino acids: CASSPPGNQPQHF.

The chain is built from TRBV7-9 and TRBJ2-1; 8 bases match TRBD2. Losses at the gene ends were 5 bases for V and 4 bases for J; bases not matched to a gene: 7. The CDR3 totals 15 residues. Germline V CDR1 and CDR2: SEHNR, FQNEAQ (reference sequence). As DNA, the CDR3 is TGTGCCAGCAGCCCCCGGGGCGGGGGGTACAATGAGCAGTTCTTC. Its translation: CASSPRGGGYNEQFF.

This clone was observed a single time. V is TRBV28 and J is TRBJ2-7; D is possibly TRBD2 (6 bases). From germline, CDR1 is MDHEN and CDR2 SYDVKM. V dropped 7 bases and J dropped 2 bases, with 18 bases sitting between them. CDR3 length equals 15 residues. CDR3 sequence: CASTSSGTRTYEQYF. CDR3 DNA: TGTGCCAGCACCTCCTCCGGGACTCGGACCTACGAGCAGTACTTC.

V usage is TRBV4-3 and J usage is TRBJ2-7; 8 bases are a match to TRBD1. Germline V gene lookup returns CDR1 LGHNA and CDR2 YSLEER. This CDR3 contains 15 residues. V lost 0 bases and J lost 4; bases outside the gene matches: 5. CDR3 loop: CASSQDGTGAYEQYF. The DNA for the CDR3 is TGCGCCAGCAGCCAAGATGGGACAGGCGCTTACGAGCAGTACTTC.

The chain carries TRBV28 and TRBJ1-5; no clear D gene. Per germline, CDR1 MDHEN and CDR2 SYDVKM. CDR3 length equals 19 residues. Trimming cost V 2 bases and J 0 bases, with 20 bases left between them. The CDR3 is CASSLEKPGTENSNQPQHF. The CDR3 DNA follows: TGTGCCAGCAGTTTAGAAAAACCGGGAACCGAAAATAGCAATCAGCCCCAGCATTTT.

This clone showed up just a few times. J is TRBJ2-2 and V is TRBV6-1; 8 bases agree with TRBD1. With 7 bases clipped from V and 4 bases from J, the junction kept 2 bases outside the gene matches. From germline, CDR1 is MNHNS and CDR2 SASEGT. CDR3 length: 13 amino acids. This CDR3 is CASTGGRTGELFF. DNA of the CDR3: TGTGCCAGCACAGGGGGCCGCACCGGGGAGCTGTTTTTT.

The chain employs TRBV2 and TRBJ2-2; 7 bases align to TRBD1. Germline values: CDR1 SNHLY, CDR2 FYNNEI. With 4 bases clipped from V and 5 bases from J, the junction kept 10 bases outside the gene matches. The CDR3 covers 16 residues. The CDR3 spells CASSATRGRRTGELFF. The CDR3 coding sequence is TGTGCCAGCAGTGCCACGAGGGGGCGAAGGACCGGGGAGCTGTTTTTT. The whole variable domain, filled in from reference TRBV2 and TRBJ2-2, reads EPEVTQTPSHQVTQMGQEVILRCVPISNHLYFYWYRQILGQKVEFLVSFYNNEISEKSEIFDDQFSVERPDGSNFTLKIRSTKLEDSAMYFCASSATRGRRTGELFFGEGSRLTVL.

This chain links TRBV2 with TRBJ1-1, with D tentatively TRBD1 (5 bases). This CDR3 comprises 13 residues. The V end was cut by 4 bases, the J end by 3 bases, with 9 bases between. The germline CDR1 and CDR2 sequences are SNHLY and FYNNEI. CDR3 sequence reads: CASSGVGDTEAFF. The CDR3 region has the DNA TGTGCCAGCAGTGGCGTAGGGGACACTGAAGCTTTCTTT.

The CDR3 DNA is TGTGCCAGCAGCCTCGGGGATTCCGAGCAGTACTTC. Amino acids: CASSLGDSEQYF. This sequence joins TRBV9 and TRBJ2-7; perhaps TRBD2 as D (5 bases). The CDR3 sequence is 12 residues long. CDR1 and CDR2 from the germline V gene are SGDLS and YYNGEE. V shed 4 bases and J shed 6 bases, with 11 bases lying between them. Looking up the rest from reference TRBV9 and TRBJ2-7 gives the full variable domain: DSGVTQTPKHLITATGQRVTLRCSPRSGDLSVYWYQQSLDQGLQFLIQYYNGEERAKGNILERFSAQQFPDLHSELNLSSLELGDSALYFCASSLGDSEQYFGPGTRLTVT.

CDR3 nucleotides: TGCAGCGCGGGGGTGACAGATACGCAGTATTTT. Protein product: CSAGVTDTQYF. V gene TRBV29-1 combines with J gene TRBJ2-3, with a weak D call TRBD2 (6 bases). Germline CDR1 SQVTM, CDR2 ANQGSEA. V was clipped by 7 bases and J by 3 bases, with 8 bases between them. The CDR3 covers 11 residues.

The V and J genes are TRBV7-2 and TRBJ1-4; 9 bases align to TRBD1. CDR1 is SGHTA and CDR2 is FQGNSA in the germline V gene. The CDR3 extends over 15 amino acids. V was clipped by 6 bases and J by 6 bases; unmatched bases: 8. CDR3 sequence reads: CASRGGTGRDEKLFF. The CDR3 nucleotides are TGTGCCAGCAGGGGGGGGACAGGGAGGGATGAAAAACTGTTTTTT. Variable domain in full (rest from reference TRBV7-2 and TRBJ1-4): GAGVSQSPSNKVTEKGKDVELRCDPISGHTALYWYRQSLGQGLEFLIYFQGNSAPDKSGLPSDRFSAERTGGSVSTLTIQRTQQEDSAVYLCASRGGTGRDEKLFFGSGTQLSVL.

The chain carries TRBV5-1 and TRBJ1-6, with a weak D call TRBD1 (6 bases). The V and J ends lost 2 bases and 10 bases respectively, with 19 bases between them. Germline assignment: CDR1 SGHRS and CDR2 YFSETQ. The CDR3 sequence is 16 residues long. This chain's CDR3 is CASSLGVTGRNSPLHF. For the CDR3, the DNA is TGCGCCAGCAGCTTAGGCGTCACAGGGAGAAACTCACCCCTCCACTTT.

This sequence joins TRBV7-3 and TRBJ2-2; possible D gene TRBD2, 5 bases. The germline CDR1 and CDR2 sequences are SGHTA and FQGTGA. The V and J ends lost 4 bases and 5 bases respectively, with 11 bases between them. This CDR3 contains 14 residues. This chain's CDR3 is CASSSSPGTGELFF. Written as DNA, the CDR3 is TGTGCCAGCAGCTCCTCACCGGGGACCGGGGAGCTGTTTTTT. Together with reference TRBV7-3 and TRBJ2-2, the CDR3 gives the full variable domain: GAGVSQTPSNKVTEKGKYVELRCDPISGHTALYWYRQSLGQGPEFLIYFQGTGAADDSGLPNDRFFAVRPEGSVSTLKIQRTERGDSAVYLCASSSSPGTGELFFGEGSRLTVL.

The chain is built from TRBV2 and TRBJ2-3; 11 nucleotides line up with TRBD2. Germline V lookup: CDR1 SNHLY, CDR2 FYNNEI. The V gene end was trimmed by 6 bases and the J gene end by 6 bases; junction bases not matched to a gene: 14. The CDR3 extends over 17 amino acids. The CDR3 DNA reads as TGTGCCAGCAGATCCCCTAGCGGGAGGCCATCGGAGGATACGCAGTATTTT. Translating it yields CASRSPSGRPSEDTQYF.

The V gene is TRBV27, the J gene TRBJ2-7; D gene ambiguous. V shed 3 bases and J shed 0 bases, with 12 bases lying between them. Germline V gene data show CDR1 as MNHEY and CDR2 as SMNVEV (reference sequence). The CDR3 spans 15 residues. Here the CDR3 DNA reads TGTGCCAGCAGTTTCCTACCGGTTCCCTCCTACGAGCAGTACTTC. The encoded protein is CASSFLPVPSYEQYF.

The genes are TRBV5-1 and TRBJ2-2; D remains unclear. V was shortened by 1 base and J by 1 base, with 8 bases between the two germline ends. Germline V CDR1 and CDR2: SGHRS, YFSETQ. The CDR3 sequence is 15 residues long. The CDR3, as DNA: TGCGCCAGCAGCTTGAGCAACGGGAACACCGGGGAGCTGTTTTTT. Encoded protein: CASSLSNGNTGELFF.